This TCR beta chain was retrieved from a study of CD8+CD57+ T cells in acquired aplastic anemia. Germline CDR1 is MGHDK and CDR2 is SYGVNS. V was trimmed by 2 bases and J by 0 bases, leaving 8 bases between them. The CDR3 loop spans 16 amino acids. Genomic DNA was employed as the template in profiling TCR beta VDJ and CDR3. MiXCR, applied by TCRdb to the reads, yields one record per CDR3 protein. The sample holds around 200,000 distinct CDR3 sequences, around 60% seen once. The gene calls are TRBV25-1 and TRBJ2-6, with D unresolved. The source material was sorted CD4+, CD8+, or CD8+CD57+ T cells (not recorded which) from PBMCs. This clonotype was sampled from a human donor in good health. The CDR3: CASSETRPSGANVLTF. CDR3 nucleotide sequence: TGTGCCAGCAGTGAAACCAGACCCTCTGGGGCCAACGTCCTGACTTTC.